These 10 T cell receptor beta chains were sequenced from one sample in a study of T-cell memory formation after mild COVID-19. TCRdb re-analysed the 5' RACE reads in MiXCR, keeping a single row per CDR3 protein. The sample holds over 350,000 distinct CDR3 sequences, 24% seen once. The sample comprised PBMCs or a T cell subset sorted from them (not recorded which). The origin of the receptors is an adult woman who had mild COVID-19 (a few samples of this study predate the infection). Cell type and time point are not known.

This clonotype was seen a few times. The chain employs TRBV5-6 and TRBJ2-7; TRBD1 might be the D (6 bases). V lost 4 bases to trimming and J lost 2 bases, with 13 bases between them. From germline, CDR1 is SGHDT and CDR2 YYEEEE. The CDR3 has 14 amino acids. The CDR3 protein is CASSIRGHPYEQYF. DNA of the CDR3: TGTGCCAGCAGCATCAGGGGTCACCCCTACGAGCAGTACTTC.

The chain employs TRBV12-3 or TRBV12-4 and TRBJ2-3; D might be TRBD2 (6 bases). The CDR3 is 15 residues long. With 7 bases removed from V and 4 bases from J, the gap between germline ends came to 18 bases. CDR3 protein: CASTGGRAAADTQYF. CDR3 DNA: TGTGCCAGCACCGGGGGTCGGGCAGCGGCAGATACGCAGTATTTT.

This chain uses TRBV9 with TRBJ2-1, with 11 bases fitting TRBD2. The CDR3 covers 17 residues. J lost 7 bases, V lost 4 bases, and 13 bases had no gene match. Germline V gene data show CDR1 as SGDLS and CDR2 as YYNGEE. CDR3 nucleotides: TGTGCCAGCAGCCCCCGTTACGGTAGCGGGAGGGGTAATGAGCAGTTCTTC. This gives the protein CASSPRYGSGRGNEQFF.

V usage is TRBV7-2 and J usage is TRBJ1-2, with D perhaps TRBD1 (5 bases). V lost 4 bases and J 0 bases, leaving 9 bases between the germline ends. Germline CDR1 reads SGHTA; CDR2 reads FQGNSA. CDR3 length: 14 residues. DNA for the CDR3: TGTGCCAGCAGCTCCAGGACATCTAACTATGGCTACACCTTC. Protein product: CASSSRTSNYGYTF.

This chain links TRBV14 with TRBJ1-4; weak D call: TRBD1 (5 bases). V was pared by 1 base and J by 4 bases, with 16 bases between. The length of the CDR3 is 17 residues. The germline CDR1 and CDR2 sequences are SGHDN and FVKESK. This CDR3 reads CASSQARTLRGNEKLFF. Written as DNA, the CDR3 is TGTGCCAGCAGCCAAGCTCGGACTCTTAGGGGTAATGAAAAACTGTTTTTT.

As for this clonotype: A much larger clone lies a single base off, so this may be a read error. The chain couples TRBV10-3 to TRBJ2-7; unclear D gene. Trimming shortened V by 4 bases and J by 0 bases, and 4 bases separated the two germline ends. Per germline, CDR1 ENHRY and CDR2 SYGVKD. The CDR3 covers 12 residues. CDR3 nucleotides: TGTGCCATCAGTGCGGGCTCCTACGAGCAGTACTTC. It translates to CAISAGSYEQYF.

The CDR3, as DNA: TGTGCCAGTAGTCGGGCTGGAAACACCATATATTTT. Translating gives CASSRAGNTIYF. This chain links TRBV19 with TRBJ1-3; D remains unclear. V was cut by 5 bases and J by 2 bases, with 4 bases left in between. The CDR3 is made up of 12 amino acids. Germline loops: CDR1 LNHDA, CDR2 SQIVND (reference sequence).

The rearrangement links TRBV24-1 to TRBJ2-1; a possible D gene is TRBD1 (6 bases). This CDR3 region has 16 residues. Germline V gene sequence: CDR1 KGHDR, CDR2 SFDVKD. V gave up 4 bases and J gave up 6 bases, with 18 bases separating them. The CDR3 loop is CATSERTAPHVNEQFF. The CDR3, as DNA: TGTGCCACCAGTGAGCGGACAGCCCCTCACGTCAATGAGCAGTTCTTC.

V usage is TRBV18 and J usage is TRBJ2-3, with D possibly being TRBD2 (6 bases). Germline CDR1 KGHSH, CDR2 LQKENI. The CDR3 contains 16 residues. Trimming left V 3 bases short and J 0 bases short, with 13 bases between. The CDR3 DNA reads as TGTGCCAGCTCACCCCTTCCGGGAGTGAGCACAGATACGCAGTATTTT. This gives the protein CASSPLPGVSTDTQYF.

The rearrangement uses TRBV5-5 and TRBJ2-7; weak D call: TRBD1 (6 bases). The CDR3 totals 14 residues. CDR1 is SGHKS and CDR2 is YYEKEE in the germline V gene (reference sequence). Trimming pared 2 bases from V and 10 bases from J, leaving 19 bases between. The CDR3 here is CASSFDQGPWAQYF. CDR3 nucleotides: TGTGCCAGCAGCTTTGATCAGGGGCCATGGGCTCAGTACTTC. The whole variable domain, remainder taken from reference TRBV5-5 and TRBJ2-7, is DAGVTQSPTHLIKTRGQQVTLRCSPISGHKSVSWYQQVLGQGPQFIFQYYEKEERGRGNFPDRFSARQFPNYSSELNVNALLLGDSALYLCASSFDQGPWAQYFGPGTRLTVT.